This T cell receptor (beta chain) emerged from a study of T cells in localized non-small cell lung cancer. Whole-study findings and limits: Of the top 100 tumor clones, median 57 were in adjacent lung, about 26 among its top 100.

As to this clone: Its antigen is unknown.

The V gene lost 5 bases and the J gene lost 10 bases, with 20 bases spanning the gap. From germline, CDR1 is MDHEN and CDR2 SYDVKM. CDR3 length: 14 amino acids. Here immunoSEQ multiplex PCR was the method, and the copy in TCRdb shows in-frame clones only, minus some. The sample carries about 2,600 clones, around a third recorded once. The material sequenced was lung tumor tissue, taken before any cancer treatment. The chain joins TRBV28 to TRBJ1-1, with D possibly TRBD1 on 6 matching bases. The sequence was obtained from a man aged 40-75 years with stage I lung adenocarcinoma. The CDR3 DNA reads TGTGCCAGCAGTACGCAGGACAGTATTTGGGTAGCTTTCTTT. Translated, it gives CASSTQDSIWVAFF.